This T cell receptor (beta chain) originates from a study of blood T cell repertoires in COVID-19. About the study: Spain, Italy and the United States supplied samples that represented acute and convalescent COVID-19. In each case, the material was cDNA or gDNA derived from T cells, B-cell-depleted T cells, or PBMCs.

In the original processing: Using reference gene primer amplification, nucleated cell counts were estimated. Repertoires were generated with immunoSEQ multiplex PCR, while TCRdb's copy carries only in-frame clones and drops some. The V and J calls and clone size are taken from that table; D and trimming were inferred from the DNA. The sample consists of about 30,000 clones, around 86% of them appearing once. This clone was seen a handful of times. V was clipped by 7 bases and J by 4 bases, with 12 bases between them. CDR3 length equals 13 residues. Per germline, CDR1 ENHRY and CDR2 SYGVKD. The TCR was taken from a man aged 70 or older with acute or convalescent COVID-19. The material sequenced was peripheral blood. The rearrangement links TRBV10-3 to TRBJ2-3; D unclear. The CDR3, as DNA: TGTGCCATCAACGGTCGAGAGGCAGATACGCAGTATTTT. It yields the protein CAINGREADTQYF.